This T cell receptor (beta chain) was identified in a study of shared clonotypes between healthy human individuals. Notes on the study in general: A small donor pool kept down the genetic and exposure-history diversity that was represented.

The germline gives CDR1 MGHDK, CDR2 SYGVNS. The CDR3 has 17 amino acids. The V end lost 6 bases, the J end lost 0 bases, and 18 bases lay between the germline ends. In the case of this clone: The target antigen is unknown.

The assay was run at deep level. Original data processing: ImmunoSEQ supplied junction-only sequences lacking quality scores, so filtering was different. Sequencing was performed with immunoSEQ multiplex PCR; in TCRdb, only in-frame clones are kept and a portion is missing. V, J and clone size were drawn from that table, and D and trimming were deduced from the DNA. The sample carries about 480,000 clones, over 75% recorded once. Sequencing was carried out using PBMCs. The sequence was collected from a woman in her thirties or forties in good health. Some clones in this sample may be carry-over from other donors' samples. This chain links TRBV25-1 with TRBJ1-3; maybe TRBD1 (5 bases). CDR3 sequence (DNA): TGTGCCAGCAGCGATCCATCAGCAGGGAGCTCTGGAAACACCATATATTTT. Protein product: CASSDPSAGSSGNTIYF.